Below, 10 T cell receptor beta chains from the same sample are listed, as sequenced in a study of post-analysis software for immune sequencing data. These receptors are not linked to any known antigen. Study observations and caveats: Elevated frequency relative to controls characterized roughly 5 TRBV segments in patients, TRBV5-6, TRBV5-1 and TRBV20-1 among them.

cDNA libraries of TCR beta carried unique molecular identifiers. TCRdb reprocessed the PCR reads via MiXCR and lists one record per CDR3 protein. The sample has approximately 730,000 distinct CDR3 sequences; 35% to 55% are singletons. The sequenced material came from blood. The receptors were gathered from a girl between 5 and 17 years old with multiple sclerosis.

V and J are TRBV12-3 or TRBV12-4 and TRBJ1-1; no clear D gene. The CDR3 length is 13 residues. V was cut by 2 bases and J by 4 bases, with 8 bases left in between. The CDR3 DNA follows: TGTGCCAGCAGTTTAAAGTTCGCCACTGAAGCTTTCTTT. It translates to CASSLKFATEAFF.

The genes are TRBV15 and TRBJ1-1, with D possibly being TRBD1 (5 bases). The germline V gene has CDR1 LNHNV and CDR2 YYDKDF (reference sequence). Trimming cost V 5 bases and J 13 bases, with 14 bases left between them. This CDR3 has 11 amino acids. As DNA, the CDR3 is TGTGCCACCAGCGCGGGGACCTCAGGTTTCTTT. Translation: CATSAGTSGFF.

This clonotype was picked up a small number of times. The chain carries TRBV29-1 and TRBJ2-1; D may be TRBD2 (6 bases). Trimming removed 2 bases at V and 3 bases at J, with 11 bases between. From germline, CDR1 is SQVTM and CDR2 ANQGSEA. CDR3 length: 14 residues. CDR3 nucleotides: TGCAGCGTTGAACTCCCGGGAGACTACAATGAGCAGTTCTTC. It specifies CSVELPGDYNEQFF.

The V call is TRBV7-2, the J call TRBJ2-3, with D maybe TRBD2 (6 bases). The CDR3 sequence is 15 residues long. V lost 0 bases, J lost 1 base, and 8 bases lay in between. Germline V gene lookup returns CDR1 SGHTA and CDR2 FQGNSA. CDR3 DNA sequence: TGTGCCAGCAGCTTAGCCTCGGGGGGCACAGATACGCAGTATTTT. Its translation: CASSLASGGTDTQYF.

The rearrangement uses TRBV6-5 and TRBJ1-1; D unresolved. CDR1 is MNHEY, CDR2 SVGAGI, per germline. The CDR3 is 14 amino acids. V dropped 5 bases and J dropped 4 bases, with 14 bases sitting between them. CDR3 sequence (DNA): TGTGCCAGCAGTCCATTGATCGGTAGCACTGAAGCTTTCTTT. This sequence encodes CASSPLIGSTEAFF.

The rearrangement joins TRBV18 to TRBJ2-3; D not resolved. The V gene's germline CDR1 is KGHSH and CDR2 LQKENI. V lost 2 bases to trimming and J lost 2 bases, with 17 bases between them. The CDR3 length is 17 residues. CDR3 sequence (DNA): TGTGCCAGCTCACCAGCCGGCAGTTCTCGACCCACAGATACGCAGTATTTT. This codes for CASSPAGSSRPTDTQYF.

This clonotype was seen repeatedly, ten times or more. The CDR3 reads CSATRDTQYF. The CDR3 DNA reads as TGCAGTGCTACTAGAGATACGCAGTATTTT. V usage is TRBV20-1 and J usage is TRBJ2-3; no clear D. Germline assignment: CDR1 DFQATT and CDR2 SNEGSKA (reference sequence). Trimming took off 4 bases at V and 5 bases at J, with 4 bases between the two ends. The CDR3 extends over 10 amino acids.

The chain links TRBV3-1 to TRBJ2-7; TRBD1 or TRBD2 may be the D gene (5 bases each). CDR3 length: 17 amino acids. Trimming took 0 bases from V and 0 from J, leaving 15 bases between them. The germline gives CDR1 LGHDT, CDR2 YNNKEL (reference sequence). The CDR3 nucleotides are TGTGCCAGCAGCCAAGACCCGGGACCTCGGCGCTCCTACGAGCAGTACTTC. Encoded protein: CASSQDPGPRRSYEQYF.

CDR3 DNA: TGCGCCAGCAGTGATGTAGTAGATACGCAGTATTTT. Translation: CASSDVVDTQYF. The J gene is TRBJ2-3, the V gene TRBV10-2, with D hard to call. V gave up 3 bases and J gave up 5 bases, with 6 bases separating them. The CDR3 runs 12 residues. The germline gives CDR1 WSHSY, CDR2 SAAADI.

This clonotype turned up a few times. This CDR3 reads CASSYSFYSSGEFDTQYF. DNA for the CDR3: TGTGCCAGCAGTTACTCATTTTACTCTAGCGGGGAATTCGATACGCAGTATTTT. The rearrangement links TRBV6-5 to TRBJ2-3, with 9 positions matching TRBD2. CDR3 length: 18 amino acids. The V segment lost 0 bases and the J segment 6 bases; nucleotides outside the gene matches: 13. The germline V gene encodes CDR1 MNHEY and CDR2 SVGAGI.